The 18 T cell receptor beta chains below were found in one sample sequenced in a study of cytomegalovirus exposure and HLA in healthy donors. The data were produced by immunoSEQ multiplex PCR, yet TCRdb's version contains in-frame clones alone and is incomplete. The repertoire has about 130,000 clones, roughly 89% of them found once; the top ten carry roughly 2%. Material for sequencing was PBMCs. The receptors were gathered from a woman under 30 in good health and CMV-seronegative.

The table lists this clone with a few counts. This chain uses TRBV28 with TRBJ1-1; TRBD1 agrees at 8 bases. Germline assignment: CDR1 MDHEN and CDR2 SYDVKM. The CDR3 extends over 13 amino acids. Trimming removed 3 bases from V and 7 bases from J; junction bases left unmatched: 4. The CDR3 sequence is CASSFSDRDEAFF. For the CDR3, the DNA is TGTGCCAGCAGTTTCTCGGACAGGGATGAAGCTTTCTTT.

The rearrangement links TRBV12-5 to TRBJ2-5, with 8 positions matching TRBD1. This CDR3 is built from 16 residues. V lost 4 bases, J lost 5 bases, and 12 bases stayed unmatched. The V gene's germline CDR1 is LGHNT and CDR2 FRNRAP. The CDR3 bases are TGTGCTAGTGGTTCCGGACAGGGAGGTGTGATGGAGACCCAGTACTTC. Amino acids: CASGSGQGGVMETQYF.

The rearrangement uses TRBV13 and TRBJ2-7, with D possibly TRBD2 on 7 matching bases. This CDR3 has 14 residues. CDR1 is PRHDT, CDR2 FYEKMQ, per germline (reference sequence). Trimming stripped 3 bases from V and 3 bases from J, with 12 bases between. In nucleotides, the CDR3 is TGTGCCAGCAGCTTCCGGGGGGCGGGCTACGAGCAGTACTTC. As protein: CASSFRGAGYEQYF.

The sample holds one count of this clone. The J gene is TRBJ2-5, the V gene TRBV7-9, with D possibly matching TRBD1 (5 bases). The germline V gene encodes CDR1 SEHNR and CDR2 FQNEAQ (reference sequence). The V end lost 2 bases, the J end lost 5 bases, and 9 bases lay between the germline ends. The CDR3 extends over 13 amino acids. The CDR3 coding sequence is TGTGCCAGCAGCTTACGGGCAGGGGAGACCCAGTACTTC. Translating it yields CASSLRAGETQYF.

The gene calls are TRBV6-1 and TRBJ2-5; 12 bases are a match to TRBD1. Germline assignment: CDR1 MNHNS and CDR2 SASEGT. V lost 7 bases, J lost 4 bases, and 4 bases stayed unmatched. The CDR3 covers 14 residues. The CDR3 DNA reads as TGTGCCAGCATAGGGACAGGGGGCGGAGAGACCCAGTACTTC. This codes for CASIGTGGGETQYF.

The V call is TRBV14, the J call TRBJ2-1, with D uncertain. Trimming pared 6 bases from V and 5 bases from J, leaving 14 bases between. The CDR3 has 14 residues. CDR1 SGHDN and CDR2 FVKESK come from the germline V gene. DNA of the CDR3: TGTGCCAGCAGGTCGGCGGCAAGTCACAATGAGCAGTTCTTC. Residues: CASRSAASHNEQFF. Using reference TRBV14 and TRBJ2-1 for the parts outside the CDR3, the full variable domain is EAGVTQFPSHSVIEKGQTVTLRCDPISGHDNLYWYRRVMGKEIKFLLHFVKESKQDESGMPNNRFLAERTGGTYSTLKVQPAELEDSGVYFCASRSAASHNEQFFGPGTRLTVL.

The genes are TRBV19 and TRBJ2-7; 10 bases match TRBD2. V dropped 5 bases and J dropped 0; count of bases not matched to a gene: 4. The CDR3 covers 15 residues. Looked up from germline, CDR1 is LNHDA and CDR2 is SQIVND (reference sequence). CDR3 sequence (DNA): TGTGCCAGTAGTTGGGCTAGCGGGAGCTCCTACGAGCAGTACTTC. Its translation: CASSWASGSSYEQYF. Full variable domain (rest looked up from reference TRBV19 and TRBJ2-7): DGGITQSPKYLFRKEGQNVTLSCEQNLNHDAMYWYRQDPGQGLRLIYYSQIVNDFQKGDIAEGYSVSREKKESFPLTVTSAQKNPTAFYLCASSWASGSSYEQYFGPGTRLTVT.

This rearrangement joins TRBV4-1 to TRBJ2-5; D remains unclear. Trimming left V 1 base short and J 2 bases short, with 5 bases between. There are 13 residues in the CDR3. Germline V CDR1 and CDR2: MGHRA, YSYEKL. For the CDR3, the DNA is TGCGCCAGCAGCCAAGCCCAGCAAGAGACCCAGTACTTC. It encodes CASSQAQQETQYF.

The rearrangement links TRBV9 to TRBJ2-3, with D possibly matching TRBD2 (7 bases). The V end lost 5 bases, the J end lost 4 bases, and 17 bases lay between the germline ends. CDR3 size: 15 residues. The V gene's germline CDR1 is SGDLS and CDR2 YYNGEE. The CDR3 region has the DNA TGTGCCAGCAGTGAAGGGGGGGCCAGAGCAGATACGCAGTATTTT. This translates into CASSEGGARADTQYF.

The genes are TRBV21-1 and TRBJ2-1; no check of the table's D call, TRBD2, against the DNA was made. TRBV21-1 is tagged as a pseudogene. The CDR3 has 14 amino acids. The CDR3 region has the DNA TGTGCCAGCAGCAAAGTACTTAGCGCCAATGAGCAGTTCTTC. Encoded protein: CASSKVLSANEQFF.

The V and J genes are TRBV11-2 and TRBJ2-2; D may be TRBD1 (6 bases). There are 16 residues in the CDR3. Trimming took off 4 bases at V and 1 base at J, with 13 bases between the two ends. Looked up from germline, CDR1 is SGHAT and CDR2 is FQNNGV. The CDR3 sequence is CASSSGLGGNTGELFF. Written as DNA, the CDR3 is TGTGCCAGCAGCTCGGGTCTAGGGGGGAACACCGGGGAGCTGTTTTTT.

The chain has TRBV7-9 and TRBJ2-2; 7 nucleotides line up with TRBD2. CDR1 SEHNR and CDR2 FQNEAQ come from the germline V gene (reference sequence). CDR3 length: 16 amino acids. V dropped 7 bases and J dropped 4; count of bases not matched to a gene: 12. The CDR3 coding sequence is TGTGCCAGCACTTCCTATGCCGGGGGGATCACCGGGGAGCTGTTTTTT. Translation gives CASTSYAGGITGELFF.

CDR3 region: CASSLVRDRVGNEQFF. CDR3 nucleotide sequence: TGTGCCAGCAGCTTAGTCCGGGACAGGGTTGGTAATGAGCAGTTCTTC. The chain links TRBV7-9 to TRBJ2-1; 9 bases line up with TRBD1. Germline lookup yields CDR1 SEHNR and CDR2 FQNEAQ (reference sequence). V gave up 1 base and J gave up 7 bases; unmatched junction bases: 8. The length of the CDR3 is 16 residues.

The count of this clone is one. The chain recombines TRBV7-6 with TRBJ1-3, with D possibly TRBD1 on 5 matching bases. Per the germline V gene, CDR1 is SGHVS and CDR2 is FNYEAQ. This CDR3 has 19 residues. V shed 5 bases and J shed 3 bases, with 26 bases lying between them. CDR3 coding DNA: TGTGCCAGCAGCCGCCTTTTGCAACGCCCCTCTAGGGGTGGAAACACCATATATTTT. Residues: CASSRLLQRPSRGGNTIYF.

This sequence joins TRBV6-5 and TRBJ2-7; D unclear. Germline lookup yields CDR1 MNHEY and CDR2 SVGAGI. The V end was cut by 2 bases, the J end by 0 bases, with 8 bases between. The CDR3 has 14 amino acids. The CDR3 coding sequence is TGTGCCAGCAGTTACGCTGGCAGCTCCTACGAGCAGTACTTC. Translating it yields CASSYAGSSYEQYF.

The rearrangement uses TRBV18 and TRBJ2-1; 14 nucleotides line up with TRBD2. The CDR3 length is 15 residues. Germline trimming cut 6 bases from V and 3 bases from J; bases unmatched to any gene: 1. Germline V CDR1 and CDR2: KGHSH, LQKENI. CDR3 in amino acids: CASSGLAGDYNEQFF. The CDR3 DNA reads TGTGCCAGCTCGGGACTAGCGGGAGACTACAATGAGCAGTTCTTC. Using reference TRBV18 and TRBJ2-1 for the parts outside the CDR3, the full variable domain is NAGVMQNPRHLVRRRGQEARLRCSPMKGHSHVYWYRQLPEEGLKFMVYLQKENIIDESGMPKERFSAEFPKEGPSILRIQQVVRGDSAAYFCASSGLAGDYNEQFFGPGTRLTVL.

Only one count was recorded for this clone. V usage is TRBV27 and J usage is TRBJ2-2, with D tentatively TRBD2 (7 bases). This CDR3 comprises 17 residues. Trimming took off 4 bases at V and 1 base at J, with 16 bases between the two ends. Germline V gene lookup returns CDR1 MNHEY and CDR2 SMNVEV (reference sequence). The CDR3 DNA reads TGTGCCAGCAGTTCCATGCGGAGGGGGGGGAACACCGGGGAGCTGTTTTTT. Translating gives CASSSMRRGGNTGELFF.

The V gene is TRBV5-6, the J gene TRBJ2-4; TRBD2 agrees at 14 bases. The CDR3 totals 17 residues. V was clipped by 4 bases and J by 3 bases; unmatched bases: 6. Germline CDR1 and CDR2: SGHDT and YYEEEE. This chain's CDR3 is CASSPEGLAGVKNIQYF. For the CDR3, the DNA is TGTGCCAGCAGCCCGGAGGGACTAGCGGGAGTCAAAAACATTCAGTACTTC.